The clone carrying this TCR beta chain was counted many times. This sample is part of a study of response to subunit inactivated influenza vaccine. TCRdb re-derived calls from the RT-PCR reads in MiXCR, one entry per CDR3 protein. The top ten clones hold approximately 11% of a sample with more than 550,000 distinct CDR3 sequences, 11% of them seen once. V was clipped by 4 bases and J by 7 bases; unmatched bases: 11. The CDR3 is made up of 15 amino acids. Looked up from germline, CDR1 is MNHEY and CDR2 is SVGEGT. These data were likewise used in another study, on T cells expressing NK-cell markers. As reported in that work: 5'RACE template switching built TCR beta cDNA with unique molecular identifiers. Among eight sequenced donors, seven carried HCMV seropositivity while one was seronegative. The CD3+CD56-NKG2C+ fraction was also led by these clonotypes in several donors. Uncertainty persisted over the HCMV specificity of expanded NKG2C+ T cell clones.

V and J are TRBV6-2 or TRBV6-3 and TRBJ2-7; 9 bases are a match to TRBD2. The sample consisted of PBMCs from blood, taken on the day of vaccination. This receptor was obtained from a man aged 50-59 years who received an inactivated influenza vaccine. The CDR3 nucleotides are TGTGCCAGCAGTTCGGGACTAGCTTCCACAGAAGAGCAGTACTTC. Amino acids: CASSSGLASTEEQYF.